This T cell receptor (beta chain) appears in the sequencing data of a study of OX40 agonist ivuxolimab in advanced cancers. About the research overall: Six ivuxolimab dose levels, 0.01 to 10 mg/kg, were given intravenously every 2 weeks. Patients achieving partial responses numbered three: one hepatocellular carcinoma case and two cutaneous melanoma cases.

Using immunoSEQ multiplex PCR, the repertoire was profiled, and TCRdb retains in-frame clones only, with some absent. The sample holds around 70,000 clones, about four fifths seen once. Comment on this clone: The antigen is undetermined.

Study observations and caveats: More expanded clones were seen, on average, in CD8+ T cells than in CD4+.

The CDR3 is made up of 16 amino acids. V dropped 5 bases and J dropped 3 bases, with 17 bases sitting between them. Per germline, CDR1 SGHAT and CDR2 FQNNGV. The chain carries TRBV11-2 and TRBJ2-1; D gene uncertain. The sequencing here drew on CD4+ or CD8+ T cells sorted from blood, taken in a trial of the OX40 agonist ivuxolimab. This clonotype was obtained from an adult with an advanced solid tumor such as melanoma, head and neck, liver or kidney cancer. The DNA of the CDR3 is TGTGCCAGCAGCCCATTTGGGTCTCCAAGCTACAATGAGCAGTTCTTC. It translates to CASSPFGSPSYNEQFF. The full variable domain, rest sourced from reference TRBV11-2 and TRBJ2-1, is EAGVAQSPRYKIIEKRQSVAFWCNPISGHATLYWYQQILGQGPKLLIQFQNNGVVDDSQLPKDRFSAERLKGVDSTLKIQPAKLEDSAVYLCASSPFGSPSYNEQFFGPGTRLTVL.